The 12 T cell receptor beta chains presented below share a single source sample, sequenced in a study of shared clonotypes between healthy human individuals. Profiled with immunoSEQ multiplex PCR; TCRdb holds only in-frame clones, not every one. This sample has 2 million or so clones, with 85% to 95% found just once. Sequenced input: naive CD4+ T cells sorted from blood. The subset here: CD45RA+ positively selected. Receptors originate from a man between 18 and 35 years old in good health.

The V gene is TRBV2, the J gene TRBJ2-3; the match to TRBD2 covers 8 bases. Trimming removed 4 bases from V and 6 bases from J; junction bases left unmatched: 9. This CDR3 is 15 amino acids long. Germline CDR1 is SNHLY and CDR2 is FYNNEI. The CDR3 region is CASSGPGGGADTQYF. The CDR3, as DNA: TGTGCCAGCAGTGGGCCGGGAGGGGGGGCGGATACGCAGTATTTT.

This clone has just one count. In nucleotides, the CDR3 is TGCAGCGTGTCTACTAGCCGCGAGCAGTACTTC. It encodes CSVSTSREQYF. The chain combines TRBV29-1 with TRBJ2-7, with D tentatively TRBD2 (6 bases). The ends were cut back, 6 bases at V and 6 bases at J, with 12 bases in the middle. Germline values: CDR1 SQVTM, CDR2 ANQGSEA. There are 11 residues in the CDR3.

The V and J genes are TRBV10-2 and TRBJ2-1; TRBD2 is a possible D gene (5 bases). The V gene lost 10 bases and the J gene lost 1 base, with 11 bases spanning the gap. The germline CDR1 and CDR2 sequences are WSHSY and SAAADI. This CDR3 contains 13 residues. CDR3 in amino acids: CAIRSGSYNEQFF. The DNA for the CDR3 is TGCGCCATCCGATCGGGGTCCTACAATGAGCAGTTCTTC.

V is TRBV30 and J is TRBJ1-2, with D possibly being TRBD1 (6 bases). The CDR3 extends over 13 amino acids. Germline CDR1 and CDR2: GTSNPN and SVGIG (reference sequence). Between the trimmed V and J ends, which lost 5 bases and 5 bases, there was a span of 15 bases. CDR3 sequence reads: CAWAPDRLYGYTF. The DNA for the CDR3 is TGTGCCTGGGCTCCGGACAGATTATATGGCTACACCTTC.

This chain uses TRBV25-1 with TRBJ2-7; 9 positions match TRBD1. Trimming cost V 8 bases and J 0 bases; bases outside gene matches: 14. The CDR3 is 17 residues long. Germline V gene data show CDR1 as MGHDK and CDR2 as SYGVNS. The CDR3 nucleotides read TGTGCCAGCTCCAGTGGTTCGGGACAGGGACACTCCTACGAGCAGTACTTC. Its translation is CASSSGSGQGHSYEQYF.

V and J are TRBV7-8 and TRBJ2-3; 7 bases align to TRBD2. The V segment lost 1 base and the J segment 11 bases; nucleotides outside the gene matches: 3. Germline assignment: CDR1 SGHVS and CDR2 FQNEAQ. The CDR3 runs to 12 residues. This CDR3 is CASSLVGGGQYF. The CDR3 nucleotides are TGTGCCAGCAGCTTAGTGGGCGGGGGGCAGTATTTT.

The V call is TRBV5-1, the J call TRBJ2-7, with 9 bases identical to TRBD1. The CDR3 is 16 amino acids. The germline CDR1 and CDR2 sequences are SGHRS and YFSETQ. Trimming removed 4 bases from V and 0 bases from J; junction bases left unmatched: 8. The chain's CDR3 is CASSPQGAEVSYEQYF. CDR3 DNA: TGCGCCAGCAGCCCACAGGGGGCGGAGGTCTCCTACGAGCAGTACTTC.

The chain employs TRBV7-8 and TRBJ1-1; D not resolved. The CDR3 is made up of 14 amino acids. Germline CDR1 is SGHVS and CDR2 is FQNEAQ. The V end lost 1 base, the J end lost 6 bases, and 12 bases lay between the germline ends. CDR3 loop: CASSLGWVGAEAFF. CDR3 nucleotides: TGTGCCAGCAGCTTAGGCTGGGTAGGCGCTGAAGCTTTCTTT.

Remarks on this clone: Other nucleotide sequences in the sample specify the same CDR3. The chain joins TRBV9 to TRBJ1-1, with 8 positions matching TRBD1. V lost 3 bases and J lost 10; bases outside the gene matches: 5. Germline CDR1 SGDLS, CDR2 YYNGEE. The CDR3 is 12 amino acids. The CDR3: CASSAGQGRAFF. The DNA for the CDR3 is TGTGCCAGCAGCGCTGGACAGGGAAGAGCTTTCTTT. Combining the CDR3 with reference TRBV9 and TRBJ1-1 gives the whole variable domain DSGVTQTPKHLITATGQRVTLRCSPRSGDLSVYWYQQSLDQGLQFLIQYYNGEERAKGNILERFSAQQFPDLHSELNLSSLELGDSALYFCASSAGQGRAFFGQGTRLTVV.

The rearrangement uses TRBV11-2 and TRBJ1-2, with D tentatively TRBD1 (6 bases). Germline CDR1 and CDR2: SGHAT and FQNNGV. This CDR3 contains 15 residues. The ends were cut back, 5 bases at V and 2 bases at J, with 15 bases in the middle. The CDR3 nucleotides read TGTGCCAGCAGCCCGAGGACAGACCCAAACTATGGCTACACCTTC. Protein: CASSPRTDPNYGYTF.

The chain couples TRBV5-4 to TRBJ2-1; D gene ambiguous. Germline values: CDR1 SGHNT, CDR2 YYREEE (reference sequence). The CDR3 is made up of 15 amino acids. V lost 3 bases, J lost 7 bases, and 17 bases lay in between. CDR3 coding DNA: TGTGCCAGCAGCTCTGGCCCCGCGGTTATGAATGAGCAGTTCTTC. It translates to CASSSGPAVMNEQFF.

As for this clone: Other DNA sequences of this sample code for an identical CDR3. The CDR3 nucleotides are TGTGCCAGCTCACCGCTTAACTCCTACGAGCAGTACTTC. Translating it yields CASSPLNSYEQYF. This chain joins TRBV18 and TRBJ2-7; D gene unclear. Germline assignment: CDR1 KGHSH and CDR2 LQKENI. With 3 bases removed from V and 0 bases from J, the gap between germline ends came to 6 bases. The CDR3 is 13 residues long.